This T cell receptor beta chain was observed in a study of identical twins. Study observations and caveats: With abundant cord blood beta clonotypes, insertions were fewer; memory repertoires showed no such pattern. Out-of-frame beta chain sequences displayed weaker excess sharing between twins.

MiXCR, run by TCRdb on the 5' RACE reads, gives a single entry per CDR3 protein. The repertoire has hundreds of thousands of distinct CDR3 sequences, 9% to 15% of them found once; the top ten carry 1.5% to 2%. This CDR3 is built from 12 residues. Trimming left V 3 bases short and J 6 bases short, with 5 bases between. CDR1 and CDR2 (germline): LNHNV, YYDKDF (reference sequence). Every donor was a healthy Caucasian. This clonotype was seen a few times. Its matching antigen is unknown. This same sample was also part of a study on yellow fever vaccine responses in identical twins.

The origin of this receptor is a young woman in good health. The chain combines TRBV15 with TRBJ1-4; D ambiguous. Material: PBMCs. Here the CDR3 reads CATSRTYEKLFF. Written as DNA, the CDR3 is TGTGCCACCAGCAGGACTTATGAAAAACTGTTTTTT.